Listed below are T cell receptor beta chains from one sample, sequenced in a study of T cell responses to AZD1222 COVID-19 vaccine. The repertoire was sequenced with immunoSEQ multiplex PCR; TCRdb's copy has only in-frame clones and lacks some. The sample carries about 100,000 clones, approximately 86% recorded once. Sample: peripheral blood, taken on day 0 of AZD1222 vaccination. These receptors were collected from an adult in good health. Each CDR3 is given with its conserved first and last residue. Each record gives: J gene, V gene, CDR3 protein.

J: TRBJ2-2; V: TRBV10-3; CDR3: CAMSGQANTGELFF
J: TRBJ1-2; V: TRBV6-5; CDR3: CASKIGNYGYTF
J: TRBJ1-2; V: TRBV11-2; CDR3: CASSSDRVGGYTF
J: TRBJ2-7; V: TRBV5-4; CDR3: CASSLDRFPPFEQYF
J: TRBJ2-1; V: TRBV6-5; CDR3: CASSRTSGRYNEQFF
J: TRBJ1-1; V: TRBV27; CDR3: CASSFTGLTEAFF
J: TRBJ1-2; V: TRBV6-5; CDR3: CASSYQGGRYGYTF
J: TRBJ1-2; V: TRBV19; CDR3: CVSAQGAGYTF
J: TRBJ1-3; V: TRBV5-4; CDR3: CASSLNLDSGNTIYF
J: TRBJ2-7; V: TRBV27; CDR3: CASSPRTSGRGSDFPYEQYF
J: TRBJ1-1; V: TRBV20-1; CDR3: CSAKQGLEAFF
J: TRBJ1-2; V: TRBV4-1; CDR3: CASSPVGNYGYTF
J: TRBJ2-7; V: TRBV5-1; CDR3: CASSFGTSEYEQYF
J: TRBJ2-2; V: TRBV2; CDR3: CASTRGWTGELFF
J: TRBJ2-7; V: TRBV29-1; CDR3: CSVEERGQGTYEQYF
J: TRBJ1-3; V: TRBV5-4; CDR3: CASSRGTGGFSGNTIYF
J: TRBJ2-1; V: TRBV12-5; CDR3: CASGLQHIDDEQFF